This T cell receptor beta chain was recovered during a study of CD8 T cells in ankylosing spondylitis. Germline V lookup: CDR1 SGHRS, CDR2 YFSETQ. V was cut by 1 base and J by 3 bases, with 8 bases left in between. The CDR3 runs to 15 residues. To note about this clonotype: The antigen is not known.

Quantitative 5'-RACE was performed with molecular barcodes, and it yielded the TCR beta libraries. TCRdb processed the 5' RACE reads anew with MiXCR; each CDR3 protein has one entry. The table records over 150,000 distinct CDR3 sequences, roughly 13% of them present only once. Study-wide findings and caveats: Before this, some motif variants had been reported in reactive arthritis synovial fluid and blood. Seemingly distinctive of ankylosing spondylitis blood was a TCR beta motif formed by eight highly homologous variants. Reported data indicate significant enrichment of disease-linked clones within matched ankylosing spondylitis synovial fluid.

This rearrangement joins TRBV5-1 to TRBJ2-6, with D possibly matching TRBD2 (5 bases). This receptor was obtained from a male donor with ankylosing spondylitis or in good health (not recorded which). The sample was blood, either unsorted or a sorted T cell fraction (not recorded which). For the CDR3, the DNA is TGCGCCAGCAGCTTGACGGGGTTTGGGGCCAACGTCCTGACTTTC. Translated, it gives CASSLTGFGANVLTF.